The T cell receptor (beta chain) described here comes from a study of shared clonotypes between healthy human individuals. CD4+ cells were split into CD45RA+ naive and CD45RA-negative memory subsets. Sequenced by immunoSEQ multiplex PCR; TCRdb stores in-frame clones only, minus some. Counted here are more than 400,000 clones, 90% to 97% occurring once; the ten biggest clones make up under 0.065%. Study outcomes and limitations: It was anticipated that sequencing depth would influence how many clonotypes donors shared.

Comments on this clone: Its antigen is still unknown.

Source material: naive CD4+ T cells sorted from blood. Subset meaning: CD45RA+ positively selected. This clonotype was obtained from a woman aged 25-40 years in good health.

The CDR3 spells CASSGQGAVQPQHF. Written as DNA, the CDR3 is TGTGCCAGCAGCGGACAGGGGGCGGTTCAGCCCCAGCATTTT. The V call is TRBV6-1, the J call TRBJ1-5; 11 bases line up with TRBD1. This CDR3 region has 14 residues. J was trimmed by 6 bases and V by 6 bases; bases with no gene match: 4. Germline CDR1 is MNHNS and CDR2 is SASEGT.